This T cell receptor beta chain was identified during a study of blood T cell repertoires in COVID-19. The CDR3 extends over 15 amino acids. Germline CDR1 and CDR2: MDHEN and SYDVKM. V gave up 4 bases and J gave up 7 bases, with 19 bases separating them. Some clones are missing from TCRdb's copy, which holds only in-frame ones; the method was immunoSEQ multiplex PCR. The profile shows 170,000 or so clones, roughly four fifths of them singletons. The specimen was peripheral blood. The chain carries TRBV28 and TRBJ1-2; TRBD1 might be the D (6 bases). This receptor was taken from a woman aged 70 to 79 with COVID-19, enrolled during active disease. CDR3 in DNA: TGTGCCAGCAGTTCCGCAGCAGCACAGGGCCCTGGCTACACCTTC. Its translation is CASSSAAAQGPGYTF.